Here is one T cell receptor (beta chain) with its context. Its target is unknown. With 60 Vbeta and 13 Jbeta primers, the PCR was carried out. The protocol was immunoSEQ multiplex PCR, while the TCRdb copy is restricted to in-frame clones and leaves out a portion. The table lists around 300,000 clones, just under 85% of them singletons. The CDR3 sequence is 15 residues long. Germline V gives CDR1 LNHDA, CDR2 SQIVND (reference sequence). Germline trimming cut 4 bases from V and 1 base from J; bases unmatched to any gene: 6. This sample is part of a study of cytomegalovirus exposure and HLA in healthy donors. Overall study results and limits: Previous analysis showed most TCR beta V segments were productive about 87% or about 30% of the time.

The rearrangement links TRBV19 to TRBJ1-1; 7 bases agree with TRBD1. The receptor was isolated from a woman aged 40 to 49 in good health and CMV-seropositive. Specimen: PBMCs. This chain's CDR3 is CASSTVTGANTEAFF. The CDR3 nucleotides are TGTGCCAGTAGTACCGTAACAGGGGCGAACACTGAAGCTTTCTTT.